These T cell receptor beta chains were read from a single sample in a study of blood T cells in healthy people across ages. TCRdb used MiXCR to reprocess the 5' RACE reads, holding one entry per CDR3 protein. Of 700,000 to 800,000 distinct CDR3 sequences detected, roughly two fifths appear once; the ten largest clones hold 20% to 25%. What was sequenced was blood. Source of these receptors: a woman aged 55 to 70 in good health. Each CDR3 is given with its conserved first and last residue. The D gene is left open where the match is weak. Size values are once, few and many counts, or a class for expanded clones, and some rows have none.

few	TRBD1	TRBJ2-6	TRBV20-1	CSARTTGTGSYGANVLTF	TGCAGTGCTAGAACAACCGGGACAGGCTCCTATGGGGCCAACGTCCTGACTTTC
few	-	TRBJ1-2	TRBV5-5	CASSSPGTSTNYGYTF	TGTGCCAGCAGCTCCCCCGGGACATCCACTAACTATGGCTACACCTTC
-	-	TRBJ1-1	TRBV6-5	CASRTRDGNTEAFF	TGTGCCAGCAGGACCAGAGACGGTAACACTGAAGCTTTCTTT
-	TRBD2	TRBJ2-7	TRBV11-2	CASSYAPTSGRGNEQYF	TGTGCCAGCAGCTACGCCCCGACTAGCGGGAGGGGGAACGAGCAGTACTTC
few	-	TRBJ2-2	TRBV10-3	CAISEFAGTGELFF	TGTGCCATCAGTGAGTTTGCTGGAACCGGGGAGCTGTTTTTT
-	TRBD2	TRBJ2-3	TRBV14	CASTLLEEGLAGVATDTQYF	TGTGCCAGCACCCTTTTAGAAGAAGGACTAGCGGGGGTTGCGACAGATACGCAGTATTTT
many	-	TRBJ2-1	TRBV10-3	CAISEWIYNEQFF	TGTGCCATCAGTGAGTGGATATACAATGAGCAGTTCTTC
-	-	TRBJ2-5	TRBV12-3/TRBV12-4	CASSLSVRGEQYF	TGTGCCAGCAGTTTGAGCGTACGCGGTGAGCAGTACTTC
-	TRBD1	TRBJ1-6	TRBV5-1	CASSLDGQGNSPLHF	TGCGCCAGCAGCTTGGATGGACAGGGGAATTCACCCCTCCACTTT
-	-	TRBJ1-5	TRBV30	CAWEEGGFNQPQHF	TGTGCCTGGGAGGAAGGAGGCTTCAATCAGCCCCAGCATTTT